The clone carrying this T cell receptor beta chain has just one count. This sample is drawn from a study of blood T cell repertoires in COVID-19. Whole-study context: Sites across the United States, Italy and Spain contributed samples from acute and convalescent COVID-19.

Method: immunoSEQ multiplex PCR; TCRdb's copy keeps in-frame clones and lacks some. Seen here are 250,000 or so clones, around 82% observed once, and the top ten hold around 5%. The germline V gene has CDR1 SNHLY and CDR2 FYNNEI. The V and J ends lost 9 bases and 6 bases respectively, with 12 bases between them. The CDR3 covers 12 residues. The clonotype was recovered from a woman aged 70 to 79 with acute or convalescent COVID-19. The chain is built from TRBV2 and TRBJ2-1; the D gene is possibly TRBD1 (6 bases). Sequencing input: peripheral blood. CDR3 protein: CASGYRANEQFF. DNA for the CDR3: TGTGCCAGTGGGTACAGGGCCAATGAGCAGTTCTTC. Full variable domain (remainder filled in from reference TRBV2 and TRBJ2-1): EPEVTQTPSHQVTQMGQEVILRCVPISNHLYFYWYRQILGQKVEFLVSFYNNEISEKSEIFDDQFSVERPDGSNFTLKIRSTKLEDSAMYFCASGYRANEQFFGPGTRLTVL.